This TCR beta chain is from a study of blood T cell repertoires in COVID-19 (dated by TCRdb to the early 2020s). About the study as a whole: Samples from collaborators originated in the United States, Italy and Spain and spanned both the acute and convalescent phases of COVID-19. A freely available public database, intended as a resource for researchers studying the immune response to SARS-CoV-2, is where the repertoires were released. The samples were drawn from two sources: the first 160 participants of the ongoing ImmuneRACE study, and 1,000 to 1,500 subjects contributed by 6 global collaborators. Where available, HLA class I and class II types were obtained from metadata supplied by the sample provider rather than from assay-based typing. A de-identified subject ID, COVID-19 status, age in years and sex were almost always included in the sample metadata. The material from the prospective study consisted of cDNA or gDNA derived from T cells, B-cell-depleted T cells, or PBMCs. The dataset comprised deeply sampled blood TCRbeta repertoires from subjects exposed to, actively infected with, or recovered from COVID-19.

This clone was seen a single time. Its antigen target is currently unknown. Base qualities were left out, and no much larger clone turns up one base away. Broad study findings and their caveats: The quantity of clinical and demographic metadata differed by source and by participant and was supplied without curation.

Participants in the prospective study were enrolled through a virtual design, were aged roughly 18 to 90 years, and lived in fewer than 30 United States geographic areas. In the prospective study, participants were assigned to cohorts based on the clinical history participants reported in a screening survey and a study questionnaire. ImmuneRACE Cohort 3 recovered participants were defined by two consecutive negative NP/OP PCR tests, healthcare professional clearance, or symptom resolution. Each participant in the prospective study had whole blood, serum and a nasopharyngeal or oropharyngeal swab collected by mobile phlebotomists. Prospective study participants could optionally give additional blood draws and questionnaires over an approximately 2-month period. Prospective study blood samples were shipped either frozen or at room temperature before DNA extraction. The immunoSEQ Assay, a bias-controlled multiplex PCR, was used to amplify TCRbeta CDR3 regions from genomic DNA. The authors' pipeline ran thus. The number of nucleated cells in each sample was estimated from the amplification of reference gene primers within the assay. To quantify the absolute abundance of each unique TCRbeta CDR3 rearrangement, sequence reads were collapsed and filtered. For each sample, productive Simpson clonality was calculated by taking the square root of Simpson's diversity index across productive rearrangements. Drawn from immuneACCESS, this table holds only the in-frame rearrangements with V and J called that TCRdb kept. Clones are partly lost; checked studies trace under half to an unresolved V gene and leave the rest unexplained. V, J and clone size derive from that table, while D and trimming were established from the DNA sequence. Present in this sample are 250,000 to 300,000 clones, 70% to 90% of which were seen just once. The top ten clones comprise 15% of the sample.

The CDR3 sequence holds 15 residues, the cysteine and phenylalanine included. The only DNA kept is the CDR3, 45 bases in frame from the first base. According to the germline V gene, CDR1 reads MDHEN and CDR2 reads SYDVKM. For this chain, trimming is 7 bases at the V end and 5 bases at the J end, and the number of junction bases without a gene match is 8. The origin of this receptor is a man aged 18-30 years who had recovered from COVID-19. The chain is assembled from TRBV28 and TRBJ1-6, with 7 bases in between that match TRBD1. Sequenced input: PBMCs or T cells enriched from blood (not recorded which). The bases read TGTGCCAGCAAAGTCGGTGGACAGGATAATTCACCCCTCCACTTT. Translated, this is CASKVGGQDNSPLHF.